These T cell receptor beta chains were read from a single sample in a study of blood T cell repertoires in COVID-19. Only in-frame clones appear in the TCRdb table, and some are missing; sequencing was by immunoSEQ multiplex PCR. Of 210,000 or so clones listed, 80% to 90% are singletons. Sequencing was carried out using peripheral blood. These receptors all stem from a woman of 80 years or more with active or convalescent COVID-19. Each CDR3 is given with its conserved first and last residue. Fields, in order: D gene, clone size, CDR3 length, J gene, V gene, CDR3 protein, CDR3 DNA. A D gene is named only where the DNA matches it firmly. Where a row states a size, it is once, few, many or the class of an expanded clone; other rows omit it.

TRBD1	NA	14	TRBJ2-7	TRBV27	CASSTGTGGGEQYF	TGTGCCAGCAGTACCGGGACAGGGGGAGGGGAGCAGTACTTC
TRBD1	NA	18	TRBJ1-2	TRBV19	CASSKETPGTASNYGYTF	TGTGCCAGTAGTAAGGAGACCCCCGGGACAGCCTCTAACTATGGCTACACCTTC
NA	NA	15	TRBJ2-7	TRBV4-1	CASSQDVAKGREQYF	TGCGCCAGCAGCCAAGATGTTGCGAAGGGGAGGGAGCAGTACTTC
NA	NA	15	TRBJ2-2	TRBV5-1	CASSLTVGEAGELFF	TGCGCCAGCAGCTTGACAGTGGGAGAGGCCGGGGAGCTGTTTTTT
TRBD1	NA	15	TRBJ2-7	TRBV28	CASSSPGQGTDEQYF	TGTGCCAGCAGTTCACCGGGACAGGGGACAGACGAGCAGTACTTC
NA	once	12	TRBJ1-5	TRBV12-3/TRBV12-4	CASSFLLQPQHF	TGTGCCAGCAGTTTTCTCCTTCAGCCCCAGCATTTT
TRBD1	few	12	TRBJ2-7	TRBV10-3	CAISDRGREQYF	TGTGCCATCAGTGACAGGGGGCGCGAGCAGTACTTC
NA	NA	17	TRBJ2-1	TRBV11-3	CASSNRQATTGGNEQFF	TGTGCCAGCAGCAACAGACAGGCAACCACCGGGGGGAATGAGCAGTTCTTC
TRBD1	few	15	TRBJ1-2	TRBV5-4	CASNQGGHSNYGYTF	TGTGCCAGCAACCAGGGGGGACATAGTAACTATGGCTACACCTTC
NA	NA	13	TRBJ1-2	TRBV7-9	CASSTAAGYGYTF	TGTGCCAGCAGCACCGCGGCAGGGTACGGCTACACCTTC
TRBD2	NA	15	TRBJ2-3	TRBV5-1	CASRTSGGNTDTQYF	TGCGCCAGCAGGACTAGCGGGGGTAATACAGATACGCAGTATTTT
NA	NA	15	TRBJ2-3	TRBV5-1	CASSLFTGDTDTQYF	TGCGCCAGCAGCTTGTTCACGGGGGACACAGATACGCAGTATTTT
NA	NA	15	TRBJ1-1	TRBV5-5	CASSPVDRSNTEAFF	TGTGCCAGCAGCCCTGTGGACAGATCGAACACTGAAGCTTTCTTT
NA	NA	13	TRBJ1-1	TRBV2	CASAGGPNTEAFF	TGTGCCAGCGCCGGGGGGCCGAACACTGAAGCTTTCTTT
TRBD1	NA	15	TRBJ2-7	TRBV7-3	CASSPAGGQGYEQYF	TGTGCCAGCAGCCCCGCCGGGGGACAGGGCTACGAGCAGTACTTC
TRBD2	NA	18	TRBJ2-3	TRBV6-2/TRBV6-3	CASSYSMVAGVGTDTQYF	TGTGCCAGCAGTTACTCGATGGTAGCGGGGGTGGGCACAGATACGCAGTATTTT
NA	NA	13	TRBJ2-7	TRBV7-2	CASSLGQRNEQYF	TGTGCCAGCAGCTTAGGGCAGAGGAACGAGCAGTACTTC
TRBD2	NA	15	TRBJ2-1	TRBV18	CASSQLAGTYNEQFF	TGTGCCAGCTCACAACTAGCGGGGACCTACAATGAGCAGTTCTTC
TRBD1	NA	13	TRBJ1-4	TRBV5-1	CATKTGEGEKLFF	TGCGCCACGAAGACAGGGGAGGGTGAAAAACTGTTTTTT
NA	NA	13	TRBJ2-7	TRBV7-3	CASSLTSYEEQYF	TGTGCCAGCAGCTTAACCTCTTACGAGGAGCAGTACTTC
TRBD2	few	16	TRBJ2-5	TRBV7-2	CASSSSLAGAQETQYF	TGTGCCAGCAGCTCTTCACTAGCGGGTGCCCAAGAGACCCAGTACTTC
NA	NA	14	TRBJ2-1	TRBV2	CASSEGPVSVEQFF	TGTGCCAGCAGTGAAGGACCCGTTAGCGTTGAGCAGTTCTTC
NA	once	12	TRBJ2-1	TRBV6-6	CASSLSYSEQFF	TGTGCCAGCAGTTTGTCGTACAGTGAGCAGTTCTTC
NA	NA	13	TRBJ1-6	TRBV2	CASSDRLLSPLHF	TGTGCCAGCAGTGACAGGCTACTTTCACCCCTCCACTTT
TRBD2	NA	16	TRBJ2-4	TRBV9	CASSQGGGSGENIQYF	TGTGCCAGCAGCCAAGGCGGGGGGTCCGGGGAAAACATTCAGTACTTC
NA	NA	12	TRBJ1-1	TRBV18	CASSKEGVEAFF	TGTGCCAGCTCTAAGGAGGGCGTTGAAGCTTTCTTT
NA	NA	15	TRBJ2-7	TRBV10-3	CAISPRERGDYEQYF	TGTGCCATCAGCCCCCGAGAGCGCGGTGACTACGAGCAGTACTTC
NA	NA	13	TRBJ1-1	TRBV3-1/TRBV3-2	CASSPTLTGIPFF	TGTGCCAGCAGCCCTACCTTGACTGGAATTCCTTTCTTT
TRBD1	once	12	TRBJ1-1	TRBV10-2	CASRMDRVEAFF	TGCGCCAGCAGGATGGACAGGGTGGAAGCTTTCTTT
TRBD1	NA	11	TRBJ2-7	TRBV5-1	CASSQGDEQYF	TGCGCCAGCAGCCAGGGGGACGAGCAGTACTTC
NA	few	14	TRBJ1-3	TRBV27	CASSFGRAGNTIYF	TGTGCCAGCAGTTTCGGCAGGGCTGGAAACACCATATATTTT
TRBD2	once	18	TRBJ2-3	TRBV3-1/TRBV3-2	CASSKVRSSTSGTDTQYF	TGTGCCAGCAGCAAAGTGCGCTCCTCGACTAGCGGCACAGATACGCAGTATTTT
NA	NA	15	TRBJ2-1	TRBV7-9	CASSLLASSYNEQFF	TGTGCCAGCAGCTTATTAGCAAGCTCCTACAATGAGCAGTTCTTC
TRBD1	few	14	TRBJ2-7	TRBV11-2	CASSPRTGNYEQYF	TGTGCCAGCAGCCCCCGGACAGGCAACTACGAGCAGTACTTC
NA	NA	15	TRBJ2-6	TRBV5-4	CASSSDSSGANVLTF	TGTGCCAGCAGCTCCGACAGCTCTGGGGCCAACGTCCTGACTTTC
TRBD1	NA	16	TRBJ1-1	TRBV30	CAWSAPTGERNTEAFF	TGTGCCTGGAGCGCACCGACAGGGGAGAGGAACACTGAAGCTTTCTTT
NA	NA	16	TRBJ1-4	TRBV5-5	CASSLPPTGGNEKLFF	TGTGCCAGCAGCTTACCCCCGACAGGAGGTAATGAAAAACTGTTTTTT
TRBD2	NA	15	TRBJ2-1	TRBV28	CASRTGERGDNEQFF	TGTGCCAGCAGGACTGGGGAGCGGGGGGACAATGAGCAGTTCTTC
TRBD1	NA	15	TRBJ2-1	TRBV9	CASNAGDRGLDEQFF	TGTGCCAGCAACGCCGGGGACAGGGGATTGGATGAGCAGTTCTTC
NA	NA	15	TRBJ2-3	TRBV5-5	CASSLASTSTDTQYF	TGTGCCAGCAGCTTAGCGAGCACTAGCACAGATACGCAGTATTTT
TRBD1	NA	16	TRBJ2-3	TRBV13	CASSSGTGRSTDTQYF	TGTGCCAGCAGCTCGGGGACAGGGCGAAGCACAGATACGCAGTATTTT
TRBD2	NA	16	TRBJ2-1	TRBV7-9	CASRHGLAGSYNEQFF	TGTGCCAGCAGGCATGGGCTAGCGGGGAGCTACAATGAGCAGTTCTTC
NA	once	16	TRBJ1-2	TRBV29-1	CSVEAARPPGDYGYTF	TGCAGCGTTGAAGCAGCCAGACCTCCCGGGGACTATGGCTACACCTTC
TRBD2	NA	14	TRBJ2-5	TRBV7-9	CASSLVAGGETQYF	TGTGCCAGCAGCTTAGTAGCGGGAGGTGAGACCCAGTACTTC
TRBD1	NA	14	TRBJ2-7	TRBV11-3	CASSLRGQASEQYF	TGTGCCAGCAGCTTACGGGGACAGGCGAGCGAGCAGTACTTC
TRBD2	NA	16	TRBJ2-1	TRBV9	CASSVTSGGANNEQFF	TGTGCCAGCAGCGTAACTAGCGGGGGGGCTAACAATGAGCAGTTCTTC
TRBD1	NA	15	TRBJ2-1	TRBV18	CASSPGTGAYNEQFF	TGTGCCAGCTCACCAGGGACAGGGGCCTACAATGAGCAGTTCTTC
NA	NA	18	TRBJ2-3	TRBV11-2	CASSLRAAGRAKGDTQYF	TGTGCCAGCAGCTTACGCGCGGCGGGTCGCGCGAAAGGGGATACGCAGTATTTT
NA	NA	12	TRBJ1-5	TRBV29-1	CSVGTGSLPQHF	TGCAGCGTTGGAACGGGTAGTTTGCCCCAGCATTTT